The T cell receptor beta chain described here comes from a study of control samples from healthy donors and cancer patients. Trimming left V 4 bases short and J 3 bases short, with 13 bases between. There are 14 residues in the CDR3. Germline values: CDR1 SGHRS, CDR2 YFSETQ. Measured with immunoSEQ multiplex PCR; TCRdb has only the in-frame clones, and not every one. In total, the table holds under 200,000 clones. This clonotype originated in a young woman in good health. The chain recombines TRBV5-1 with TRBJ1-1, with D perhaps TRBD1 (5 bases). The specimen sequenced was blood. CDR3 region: CASSGGSVDTEAFF. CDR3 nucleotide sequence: TGCGCCAGCAGCGGGGGGTCAGTAGACACTGAAGCTTTCTTT. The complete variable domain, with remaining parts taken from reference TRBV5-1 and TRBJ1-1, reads KAGVTQTPRYLIKTRGQQVTLSCSPISGHRSVSWYQQTPGQGLQFLFEYFSETQRNKGNFPGRFSGRQFSNSRSEMNVSTLELGDSALYLCASSGGSVDTEAFFGQGTRLTVV.